This TCR beta chain was sequenced in a study of regulatory T cells in long-lasting Graves disease. Study-level results: Clonotypes that were public and shared totalled 2,741 in persistent patients versus 966 in new patients.

As regards this clonotype: The antigen remains undetermined.

Germline V gene data show CDR1 as SGDLS and CDR2 as YYNGEE. The CDR3 runs to 15 residues. Trimming at V came to 3 bases and at J to 5 bases, leaving 5 bases not matched to a gene. Construction of the TCR beta libraries employed iRepertoire HTBI primers in conjunction with Arm-PCR of CDR3 regions. A single record per CDR3 protein comes from TCRdb applying MiXCR to the multiplex PCR reads. Of about 620,000 distinct CDR3 sequences listed, roughly 15% were seen once; the top ten hold around a sixth. Time point in this sample: newly diagnosed GD, antithyroid drugs for less than 3 months. Preparation of the TCR library used RNA extracted from PBMCs. These same records also appear under a second study, on T cells in Graves' hyperthyroidism and ophthalmopathy. That paper states: Among thyroid clonotypes expanded above 0.001, most also appeared in blood.

The sample here was peripheral blood mononuclear cells (PBMCs), taken at new diagnosis, from a patient treated with antithyroid drugs. This TCR derives from a woman aged 25 to 39 with Graves disease. The V gene is TRBV9, the J gene TRBJ2-2; 9 bases map to TRBD1. DNA for the CDR3: TGTGCCAGCAGCGAACACAGGGGGCGTACCGGGGAGCTGTTTTTT. This codes for CASSEHRGRTGELFF.